These 13 T cell receptor beta chains share one sample of origin, sequenced in a study of prognosis after radiotherapy for stage I lung cancer. Researchers used two-round multiplex PCR to amplify TCR beta CDR3 starting from genomic DNA. Each TRBV and TRBJ gene had its own primer in the first PCR round. Via MiXCR, TCRdb re-called the multiplex PCR reads, giving one row per CDR3 protein. The top ten hold roughly 31% of the sample, which has 15,000 to 20,000 distinct CDR3 sequences, 25% to 35% seen once. The source was PBMCs, collected before or after stereotactic body radiation therapy (not recorded which). The receptor set was obtained from a donor aged 50 or older with non-small cell lung cancer.

Comment on this clonotype: The likely explanation is a read error, given a far larger clone one base away. This is likely a read error, given that the CDR3 carries no conserved phenylalanine or tryptophan at its end. CDR3 nucleotide sequence: TGTGCCAGCAGCGTAGCGGGGGGCGAGCAGTACTAC. Protein sequence: CASSVAGGEQYY. J is TRBJ2-7 and V is TRBV6-1, with 10 bases lining up with TRBD2. The junction had 2 bases not matched to a gene; V was cut back by 6 bases and J by 6 bases. The CDR3 has 12 amino acids. Germline CDR1 and CDR2: MNHNS and SASEGT.

On this clonotype itself: With only one base between it and a far larger clone, this is likely a read error. V gene TRBV12-5 combines with J gene TRBJ2-7, with 11 bases identical to TRBD2. CDR1 and CDR2 (germline): LGHNT, FRNRAP. Trimming cost V 6 bases and J 7 bases; bases outside gene matches: 8. The CDR3 is 14 residues long. The CDR3 bases are TGTGCTAGTGGCCTTAGCGGGAGGGCCTCTGAGCAGTACTTC. Translated, it gives CASGLSGRASEQYF. The complete variable domain, with remaining parts taken from reference TRBV12-5 and TRBJ2-7, reads DARVTQTPRHKVTEMGQEVTMRCQPILGHNTVFWYRQTMMQGLELLAYFRNRAPLDDSGMPKDRFSAEMPDATLATLKIQPSEPRDSAVYFCASGLSGRASEQYFGPGTRLTVT.

This sequence joins TRBV29-1 and TRBJ2-7; 7 bases match TRBD2. The CDR3 is 13 amino acids. Germline CDR1 and CDR2: SQVTM and ANQGSEA. J gave up 2 bases and V 2 bases, and 3 bases lay outside the gene matches. The CDR3 reads CSVEWGGTYEQYF. The CDR3 DNA sequence: TGCAGCGTTGAATGGGGAGGGACCTACGAGCAGTACTTC.

This clonotype was found many times. This rearrangement joins TRBV9 to TRBJ2-1, with TRBD2 identical over 7 bases. This CDR3 contains 13 residues. Germline V gives CDR1 SGDLS, CDR2 YYNGEE. V lost 4 bases, J lost 9 bases, and 7 bases stayed unmatched. The DNA of the CDR3 is TGTGCCAGCAGCCGGACGGGGAGGGGTGAGCAGTTCTTC. Translation: CASSRTGRGEQFF.

This clonotype has a count of ten or more. The chain couples TRBV9 to TRBJ2-1, with 10 positions matching TRBD2. Losses at the gene ends were 6 bases for V and 0 bases for J; bases not matched to a gene: 3. Germline V gene data show CDR1 as SGDLS and CDR2 as YYNGEE. CDR3 size: 15 residues. The CDR3 DNA reads as TGTGCCAGCACTTCTAGCGGGAGCTCCTACAATGAGCAGTTCTTC. Translating gives CASTSSGSSYNEQFF.

This clonotype was recorded many times. The chain joins TRBV24-1 to TRBJ1-2; D is ambiguous. The V gene's germline CDR1 is KGHDR and CDR2 SFDVKD. Trimming removed 0 bases from V and 9 bases from J, with 7 bases in between. CDR3 length: 12 residues. The CDR3 DNA reads TGTGCCACCAGTGATTTGGGGAGGCGCTACACCTTC. This translates into CATSDLGRRYTF.

This clonotype was observed at least ten times. The chain links TRBV24-1 to TRBJ2-3; no firm D call. The CDR3 has 12 amino acids. Between the trimmed V and J ends, which lost 1 base and 9 bases, there was a span of 7 bases. Looked up from germline, CDR1 is KGHDR and CDR2 is SFDVKD. As DNA, the CDR3 is TGTGCCACCAGTGATTTTGGACCCACGCAGTATTTT. Encoded protein: CATSDFGPTQYF.

With regard to this clonotype: The junction departs from the called germline gene at one end, perhaps through a read error. The gene calls are TRBV28 and TRBJ1-6; D is ambiguous. The CDR3 runs 13 residues. Germline values: CDR1 MDHEN, CDR2 SYDVKM. CDR3 nucleotide sequence: TGTGCCAGCAGGCCCTTCTATAATTCACCCCTCCAATTT. This encodes CASRPFYNSPLQF.

This clonotype was seen a few times. A much larger clone sits a single nucleotide away, making a read error possible. The chain employs TRBV3-1 and TRBJ2-1; D is possibly TRBD2 (5 bases). Germline V gene data show CDR1 as LGHDT and CDR2 as YNNKEL (reference sequence). The CDR3 totals 16 residues. The CDR3 spells CASSQDQRLEYNGQFF. The CDR3 DNA is TGTGCCAGCAGCCAAGATCAGCGGCTAGAATACAATGGGCAGTTCTTC.

This clonotype appeared many times. The rearrangement links TRBV9 to TRBJ2-2; 10 bases fit TRBD2. J gave up 0 bases and V 4 bases, and 6 bases lay outside the gene matches. The CDR3 has 17 amino acids. Germline V gene sequence: CDR1 SGDLS, CDR2 YYNGEE. The CDR3 reads CASSRRLAGPNTGELFF. CDR3 coding DNA: TGTGCCAGCAGCAGACGACTAGCGGGCCCGAACACCGGGGAGCTGTTTTTT. Together with reference TRBV9 and TRBJ2-2, the CDR3 gives the full variable domain: DSGVTQTPKHLITATGQRVTLRCSPRSGDLSVYWYQQSLDQGLQFLIQYYNGEERAKGNILERFSAQQFPDLHSELNLSSLELGDSALYFCASSRRLAGPNTGELFFGEGSRLTVL.

This clonotype was recorded many times. The chain recombines TRBV11-2 with TRBJ2-5; D remains ambiguous. This CDR3 region has 14 residues. CDR1 is SGHAT and CDR2 is FQNNGV in the germline V gene. V lost 5 bases to trimming and J lost 0 bases, with 10 bases between them. The DNA for the CDR3 is TGTGCCAGCAGCCCAGGACCCTACCAAGAGACCCAGTACTTC. It yields the protein CASSPGPYQETQYF.

This clonotype was detected ten times or more. The CDR3 sequence is CASSLTSANQPQHF. The CDR3 DNA reads TGTGCCAGCAGTTTAACTTCGGCCAATCAGCCCCAGCATTTT. The rearrangement links TRBV12-3 or TRBV12-4 to TRBJ1-5; D unclear. Deletions cut 2 bases from V and 3 bases from J, with 8 bases between. The CDR3 is 14 amino acids.

A remark on this clonotype: A read error may be the cause here, since a much bigger clone is one base away. The V call is TRBV28, the J call TRBJ2-5; TRBD2 agrees at 9 bases. J was trimmed by 5 bases and V by 8 bases; bases with no gene match: 9. The V gene's germline CDR1 is MDHEN and CDR2 SYDVKM. CDR3 length equals 14 residues. This CDR3 reads CASHTGAGGETQYF. The CDR3 region has the DNA TGTGCCAGCCACACCGGGGCGGGAGGGGAGACCCAGTACTTC.